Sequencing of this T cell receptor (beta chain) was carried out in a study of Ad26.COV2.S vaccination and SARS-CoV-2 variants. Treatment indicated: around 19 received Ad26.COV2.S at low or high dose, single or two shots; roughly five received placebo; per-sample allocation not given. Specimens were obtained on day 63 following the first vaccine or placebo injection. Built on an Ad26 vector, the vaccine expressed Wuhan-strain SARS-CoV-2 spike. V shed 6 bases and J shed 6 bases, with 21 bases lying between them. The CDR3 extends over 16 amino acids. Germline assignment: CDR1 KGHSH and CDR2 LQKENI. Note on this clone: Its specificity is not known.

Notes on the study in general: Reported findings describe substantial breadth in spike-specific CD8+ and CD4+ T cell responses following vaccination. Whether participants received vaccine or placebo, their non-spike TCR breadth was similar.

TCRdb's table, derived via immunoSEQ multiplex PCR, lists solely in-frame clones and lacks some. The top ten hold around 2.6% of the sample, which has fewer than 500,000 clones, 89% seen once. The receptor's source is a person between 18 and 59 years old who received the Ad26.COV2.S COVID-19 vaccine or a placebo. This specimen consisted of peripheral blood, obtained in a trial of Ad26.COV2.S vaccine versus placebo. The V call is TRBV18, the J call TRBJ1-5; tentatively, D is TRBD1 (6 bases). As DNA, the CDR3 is TGTGCCAGCTCTGCCACATCAGGGGCCCGGGTTCAGCCCCAGCATTTT. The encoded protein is CASSATSGARVQPQHF.